The clone carrying this T cell receptor (beta chain) occurred once. The data were produced by immunoSEQ multiplex PCR, yet TCRdb's version contains in-frame clones alone and is incomplete. Among about 53,000 clones listed, about nine tenths were seen once. This entry belongs to a study of control samples from healthy donors and cancer patients. The V segment lost 6 bases and the J segment 5 bases; nucleotides outside the gene matches: 9. CDR1 and CDR2 from the germline V gene are MRHNA and SNTAGT. The CDR3 is 15 residues long. The sequenced sample consisted of PBMCs. The receptor was isolated from a man aged 55-75 years with head and neck cancer. This chain links TRBV6-4 with TRBJ1-1; 10 bases agree with TRBD1. The CDR3 nucleotides read TGTGCCAGCAGAAGGGACAGGGGTTTGAGTACTGAAGCTTTCTTT. Translated, it gives CASRRDRGLSTEAFF.